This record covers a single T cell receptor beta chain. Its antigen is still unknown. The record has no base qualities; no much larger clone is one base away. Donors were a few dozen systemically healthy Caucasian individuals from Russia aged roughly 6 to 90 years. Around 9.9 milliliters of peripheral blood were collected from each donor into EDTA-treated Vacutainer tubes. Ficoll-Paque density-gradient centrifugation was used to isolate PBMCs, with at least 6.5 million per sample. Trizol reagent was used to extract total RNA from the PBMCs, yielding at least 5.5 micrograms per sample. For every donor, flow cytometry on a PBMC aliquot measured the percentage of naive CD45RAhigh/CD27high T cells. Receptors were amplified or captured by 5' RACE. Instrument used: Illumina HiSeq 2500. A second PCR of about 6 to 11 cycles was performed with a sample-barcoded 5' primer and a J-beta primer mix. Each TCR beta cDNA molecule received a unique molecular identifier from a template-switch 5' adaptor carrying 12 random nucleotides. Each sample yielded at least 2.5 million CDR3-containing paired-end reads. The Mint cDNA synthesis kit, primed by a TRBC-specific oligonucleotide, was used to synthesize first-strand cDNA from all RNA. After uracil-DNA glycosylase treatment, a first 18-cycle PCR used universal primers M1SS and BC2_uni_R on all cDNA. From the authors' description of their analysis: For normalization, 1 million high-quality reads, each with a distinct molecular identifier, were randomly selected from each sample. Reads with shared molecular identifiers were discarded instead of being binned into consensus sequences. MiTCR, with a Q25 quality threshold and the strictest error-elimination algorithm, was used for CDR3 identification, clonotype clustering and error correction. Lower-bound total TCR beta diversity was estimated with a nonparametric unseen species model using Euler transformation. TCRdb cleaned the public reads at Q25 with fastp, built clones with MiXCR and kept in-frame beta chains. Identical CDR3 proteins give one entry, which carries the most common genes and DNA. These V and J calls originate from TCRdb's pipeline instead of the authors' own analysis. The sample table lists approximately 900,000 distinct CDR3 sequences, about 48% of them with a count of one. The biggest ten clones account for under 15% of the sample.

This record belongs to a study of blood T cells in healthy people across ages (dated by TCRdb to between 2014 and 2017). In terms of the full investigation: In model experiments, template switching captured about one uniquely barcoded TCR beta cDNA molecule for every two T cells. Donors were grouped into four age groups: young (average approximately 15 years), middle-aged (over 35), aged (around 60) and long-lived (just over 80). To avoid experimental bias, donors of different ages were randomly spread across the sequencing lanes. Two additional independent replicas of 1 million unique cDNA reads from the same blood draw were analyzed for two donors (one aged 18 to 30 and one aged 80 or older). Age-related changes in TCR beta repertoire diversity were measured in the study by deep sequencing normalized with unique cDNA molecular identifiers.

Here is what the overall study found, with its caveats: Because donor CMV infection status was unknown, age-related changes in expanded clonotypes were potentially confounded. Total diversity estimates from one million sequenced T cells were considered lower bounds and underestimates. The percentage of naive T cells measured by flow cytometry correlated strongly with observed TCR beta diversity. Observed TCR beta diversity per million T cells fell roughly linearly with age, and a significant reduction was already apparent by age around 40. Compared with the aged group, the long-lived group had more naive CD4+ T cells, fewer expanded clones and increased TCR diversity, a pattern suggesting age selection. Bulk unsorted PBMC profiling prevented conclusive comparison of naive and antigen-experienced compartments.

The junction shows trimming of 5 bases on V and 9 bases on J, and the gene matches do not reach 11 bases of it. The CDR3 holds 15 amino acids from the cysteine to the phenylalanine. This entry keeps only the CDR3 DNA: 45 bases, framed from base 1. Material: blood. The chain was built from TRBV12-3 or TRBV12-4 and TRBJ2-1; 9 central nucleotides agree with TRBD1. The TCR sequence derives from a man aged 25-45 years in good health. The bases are TGTGCCAGCAGTCTACGACACAGGGGGCAGGGTGAGCAGTTCTTC. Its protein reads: CASSLRHRGQGEQFF.